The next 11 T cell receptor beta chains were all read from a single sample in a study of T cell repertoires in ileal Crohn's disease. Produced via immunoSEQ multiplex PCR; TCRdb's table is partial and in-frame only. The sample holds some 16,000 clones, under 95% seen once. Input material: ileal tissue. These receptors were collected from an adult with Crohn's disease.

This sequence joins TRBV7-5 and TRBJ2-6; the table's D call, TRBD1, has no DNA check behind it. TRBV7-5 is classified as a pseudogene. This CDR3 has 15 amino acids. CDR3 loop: CARSATGTGANVLTF. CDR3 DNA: TGTGCCAGAAGCGCGACAGGGACGGGGGCCAACGTCCTGACTTTC.

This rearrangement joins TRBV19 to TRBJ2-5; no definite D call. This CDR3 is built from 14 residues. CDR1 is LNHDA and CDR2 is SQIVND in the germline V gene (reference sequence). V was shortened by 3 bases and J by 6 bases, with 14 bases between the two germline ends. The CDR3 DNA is TGTGCCAGTAGTATCTCTGGTAGCAAACAGACCCAGTACTTC. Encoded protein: CASSISGSKQTQYF.

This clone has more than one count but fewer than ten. CDR3 coding DNA: TGTGCCAGCAGCTTTAGCGGGTCCTCCTACGAGCAGTACTTC. It translates to CASSFSGSSYEQYF. V and J are TRBV7-2 and TRBJ2-7, with 7 nucleotides matching TRBD2. Losses at the gene ends were 3 bases for V and 0 bases for J; bases not matched to a gene: 2. The germline gives CDR1 SGHTA, CDR2 FQGNSA. The CDR3 has 14 residues.

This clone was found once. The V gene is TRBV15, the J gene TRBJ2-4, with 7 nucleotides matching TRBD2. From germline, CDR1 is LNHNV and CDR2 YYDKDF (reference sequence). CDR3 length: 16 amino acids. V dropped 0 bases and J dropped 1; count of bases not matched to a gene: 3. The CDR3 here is CATSRDDGGAKNIQYF. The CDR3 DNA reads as TGTGCCACCAGCAGAGATGACGGGGGGGCCAAAAACATTCAGTACTTC.

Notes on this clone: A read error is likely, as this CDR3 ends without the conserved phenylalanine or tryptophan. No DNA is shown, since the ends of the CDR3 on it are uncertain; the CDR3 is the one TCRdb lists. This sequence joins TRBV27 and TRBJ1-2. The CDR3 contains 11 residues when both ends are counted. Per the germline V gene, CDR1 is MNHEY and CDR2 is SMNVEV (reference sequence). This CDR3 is CASPEVGGALL.

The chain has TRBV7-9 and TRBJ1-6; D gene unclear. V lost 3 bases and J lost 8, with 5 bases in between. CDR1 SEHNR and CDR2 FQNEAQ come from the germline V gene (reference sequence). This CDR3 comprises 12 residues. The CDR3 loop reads CASSLSDSPLHF. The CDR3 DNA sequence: TGTGCCAGCAGCTTGTCCGATTCACCCCTCCACTTT.

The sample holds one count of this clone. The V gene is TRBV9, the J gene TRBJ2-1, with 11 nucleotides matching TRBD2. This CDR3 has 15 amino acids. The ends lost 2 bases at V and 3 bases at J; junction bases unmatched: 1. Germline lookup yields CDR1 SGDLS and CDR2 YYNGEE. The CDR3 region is CASSVGTSGYNEQFF. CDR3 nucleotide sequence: TGTGCCAGCAGCGTCGGGACTAGCGGCTACAATGAGCAGTTCTTC.

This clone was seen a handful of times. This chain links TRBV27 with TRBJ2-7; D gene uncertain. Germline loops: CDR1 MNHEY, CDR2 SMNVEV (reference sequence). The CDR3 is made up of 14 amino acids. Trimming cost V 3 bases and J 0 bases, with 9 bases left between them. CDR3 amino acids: CASSLQRSSYEQYF. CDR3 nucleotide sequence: TGTGCCAGCAGTTTGCAGAGGAGCTCCTACGAGCAGTACTTC.

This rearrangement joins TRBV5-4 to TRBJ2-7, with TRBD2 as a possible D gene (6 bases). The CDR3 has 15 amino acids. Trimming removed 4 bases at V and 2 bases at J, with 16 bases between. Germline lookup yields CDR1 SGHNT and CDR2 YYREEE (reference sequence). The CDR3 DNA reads TGTGCCAGCAGCATTGGGGTGGGGGGACCCTACGAGCAGTACTTC. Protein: CASSIGVGGPYEQYF.

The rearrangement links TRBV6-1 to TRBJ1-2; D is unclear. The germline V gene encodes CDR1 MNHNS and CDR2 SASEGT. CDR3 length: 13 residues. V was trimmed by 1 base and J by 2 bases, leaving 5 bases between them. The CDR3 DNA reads TGTGCCAGCAGTGAAGGCCGGAACTATGGCTACACCTTC. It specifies CASSEGRNYGYTF.

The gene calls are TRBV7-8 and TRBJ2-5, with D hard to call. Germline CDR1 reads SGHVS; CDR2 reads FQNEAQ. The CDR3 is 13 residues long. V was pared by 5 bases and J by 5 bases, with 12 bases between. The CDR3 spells CASSPERLETQYF. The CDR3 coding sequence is TGTGCCAGCAGCCCAGAGAGGCTGGAGACCCAGTACTTC.